The subject of this entry is one TCR beta chain. Its antigen is not known. This CDR3 comprises 16 residues. V was clipped by 2 bases and J by 2 bases, with 14 bases between them. From germline, CDR1 is SGHKS and CDR2 YYEKEE (reference sequence). The data stem from a study of OX40 agonist ivuxolimab in advanced cancers. About the study: Ivuxolimab was administered intravenously to patients at 0.01 to 10 mg/kg every 2 weeks. Anti-PD-1, anti-PD-L1 or anti-CTLA-4 therapy given earlier was allowed, and around 40% had some. Study-wide findings and caveats: CD4+ and CD8+ T cells in blood underwent clonal expansion by week 6 at 0.1 to 3.0 mg/kg.

Libraries were prepared by immunoSEQ multiplex PCR; TCRdb keeps only in-frame clonotypes and omits some of them. The sample shows about 76,000 clones, about 82% of them seen only once. The source was CD4+ or CD8+ T cells sorted from blood, collected in a trial of the OX40 agonist ivuxolimab. This clonotype was sampled from an adult with an advanced solid tumor such as melanoma, head and neck, liver or kidney cancer. The chain couples TRBV5-5 to TRBJ1-5; D may be TRBD1 (5 bases). CDR3 in DNA: TGTGCCAGCAGCTTTAGCCCACGGGGGGGCAATCAGCCCCAGCATTTT. Amino acid sequence: CASSFSPRGGNQPQHF.